The 4 T cell receptor beta chains given below trace back to one sample, sequenced in a study of cytomegalovirus exposure and HLA in healthy donors. The repertoire was sequenced with immunoSEQ multiplex PCR; TCRdb's copy has only in-frame clones and lacks some. The sample has fewer than 150,000 clones; 70% to 90% are singletons. Input material: PBMCs. The receptors here all came from a woman aged 18-29 years in good health and CMV-seropositive.

V gene TRBV5-1 combines with J gene TRBJ2-2; perhaps TRBD2 as D (6 bases). CDR3 length: 15 amino acids. Trimming stripped 5 bases from V and 6 bases from J, with 17 bases between. CDR1 and CDR2 from the germline V gene are SGHRS and YFSETQ. CDR3 nucleotides: TGCGCCAGCAGGGGGGGAGATGTGAAGGCCGGGGAGCTGTTTTTT. Translation gives CASRGGDVKAGELFF.

This clone was seen a single time. The chain links TRBV25-1 to TRBJ1-3; tentatively, D is TRBD1 (6 bases). The CDR3 loop spans 16 amino acids. Trimming cost V 1 base and J 0 bases, with 10 bases left between them. Germline CDR1 is MGHDK and CDR2 is SYGVNS. The CDR3 bases are TGTGCCAGCAGTGAATGGGGGGGCCTCTCTGGAAACACCATATATTTT. Translating it yields CASSEWGGLSGNTIYF.

The rearrangement joins TRBV4-3 to TRBJ1-2, with D possibly matching TRBD1 (5 bases). CDR3 length: 15 residues. V lost 0 bases and J lost 5, with 13 bases in between. Germline V gene lookup returns CDR1 LGHNA and CDR2 YSLEER. The CDR3 nucleotides are TGCGCCAGCAGCCAAGATGGGGGAGGGCCTTATGGCTACACCTTC. Translating gives CASSQDGGGPYGYTF.

The chain has TRBV9 and TRBJ2-7; D perhaps matches TRBD2 (7 bases). The CDR3 extends over 16 amino acids. CDR1 is SGDLS and CDR2 is YYNGEE in the germline V gene. V was cut by 3 bases and J by 6 bases, with 22 bases left in between. CDR3 sequence (DNA): TGTGCCAGCAGCGCGAGGGCCGGTTCAGGGGAGGGCGAGCAGTACTTC. It yields the protein CASSARAGSGEGEQYF.